This T cell receptor beta chain was sequenced during a study of beta chain features in type 1 diabetes. Overall study context: Patients shared similar age, gender and cell yields with healthy donors. Some 110,000,000 sorted cells were examined across all samples.

This CDR3 comprises 13 residues. The germline V gene has CDR1 SGHTA and CDR2 FQGNSA. Deletions cut 1 base from V and 11 bases from J, with 14 bases between. The whole isolated RNA underwent reverse transcription, so sequencing captured expressed TCRB transcripts. The assay was immunoSEQ multiplex PCR, and TCRdb's table has in-frame clones only and misses some. The table includes 95,000 to 150,000 clones, around 17% detected once. Study observations and caveats: Significant though moderate, a shortening of TCRB CDR3s appeared in all four CD4+ subsets of Type 1 diabetes patients. Naive, central memory and Treg TCRB repertoires seemed to resemble each other more closely in patients than they did in healthy donors.

Comment on this clone: What it binds is not known.

Sequencing used central memory CD4+ T cells from blood. This TCR came from a man aged 30 to 39 with type 1 diabetes. The rearrangement links TRBV7-2 to TRBJ1-1; D is perhaps TRBD1 (6 bases). As DNA, the CDR3 is TGTGCCAGCAGCTTAGATGTAGGGGGGTCCGCTTTCTTT. Translated, it gives CASSLDVGGSAFF.